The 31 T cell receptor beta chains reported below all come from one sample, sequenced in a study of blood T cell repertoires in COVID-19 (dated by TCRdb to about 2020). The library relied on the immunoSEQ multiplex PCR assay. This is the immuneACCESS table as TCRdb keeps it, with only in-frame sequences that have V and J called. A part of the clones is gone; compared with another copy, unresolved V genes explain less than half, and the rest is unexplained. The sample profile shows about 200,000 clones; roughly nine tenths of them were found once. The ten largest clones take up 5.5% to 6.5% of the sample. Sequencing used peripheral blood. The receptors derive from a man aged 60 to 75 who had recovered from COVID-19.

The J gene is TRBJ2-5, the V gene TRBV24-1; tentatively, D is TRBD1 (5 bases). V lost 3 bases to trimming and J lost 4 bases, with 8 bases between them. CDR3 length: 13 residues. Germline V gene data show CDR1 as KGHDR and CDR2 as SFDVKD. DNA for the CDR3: TGTGCCACCAGTGATGGGGCGAGAGAGACCCAGTACTTC. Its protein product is CATSDGARETQYF.

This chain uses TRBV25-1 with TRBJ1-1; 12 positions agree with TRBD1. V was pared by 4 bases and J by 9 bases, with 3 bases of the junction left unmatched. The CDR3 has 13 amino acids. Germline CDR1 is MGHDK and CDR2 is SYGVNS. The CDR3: CASSAGQGAKAFF. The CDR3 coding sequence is TGTGCCAGCAGTGCGGGACAGGGGGCTAAAGCTTTCTTT.

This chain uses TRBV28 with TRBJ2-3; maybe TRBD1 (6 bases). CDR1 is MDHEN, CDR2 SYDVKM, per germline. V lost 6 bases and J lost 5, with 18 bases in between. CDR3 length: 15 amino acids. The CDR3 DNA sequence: TGTGCCAGCAGGAGTAGTGGGACGGGACAAGATACGCAGTATTTT. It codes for CASRSSGTGQDTQYF. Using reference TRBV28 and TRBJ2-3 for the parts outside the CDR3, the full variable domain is DVKVTQSSRYLVKRTGEKVFLECVQDMDHENMFWYRQDPGLGLRLIYFSYDVKMKEKGDIPEGYSVSREKKERFSLILESASTNQTSMYLCASRSSGTGQDTQYFGPGTRLTVL.

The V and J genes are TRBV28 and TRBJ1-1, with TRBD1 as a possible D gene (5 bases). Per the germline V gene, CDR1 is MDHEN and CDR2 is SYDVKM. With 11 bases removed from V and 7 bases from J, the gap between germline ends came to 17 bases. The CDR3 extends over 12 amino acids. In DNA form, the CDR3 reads TGTGCCTCACTCGGCGGGGGGGGTGAAGCTTTCTTT. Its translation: CASLGGGGEAFF.

The CDR3 sequence: CASSPGGEGWSNQPQHF. The CDR3 DNA sequence: TGTGCCAGTTCCCCAGGGGGCGAGGGATGGAGCAATCAGCCCCAGCATTTT. The V and J genes are TRBV19 and TRBJ1-5; 8 bases align to TRBD1. Germline V CDR1 and CDR2: LNHDA, SQIVND (reference sequence). The CDR3 sequence is 17 residues long. V trimming: 8 bases; J trimming: 1 base; junction bases outside the gene matches: 13.

The CDR3: CASSQHTAGGGTEAFF. DNA of the CDR3: TGCGCCAGCAGCCAGCATACAGCGGGGGGAGGTACTGAAGCTTTCTTT. This rearrangement joins TRBV4-1 to TRBJ1-1; TRBD1 is a possible D gene (5 bases). Trimming took 3 bases from V and 5 from J, leaving 19 bases between them. Germline V CDR1 and CDR2: MGHRA, YSYEKL. The CDR3 has 16 amino acids.

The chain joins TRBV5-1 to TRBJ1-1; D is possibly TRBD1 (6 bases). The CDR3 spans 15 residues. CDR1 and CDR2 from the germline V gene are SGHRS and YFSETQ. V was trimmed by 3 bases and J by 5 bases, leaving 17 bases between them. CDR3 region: CASSSSKGGFTEAFF. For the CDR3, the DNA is TGCGCCAGCAGCTCCTCTAAGGGGGGGTTTACTGAAGCTTTCTTT.

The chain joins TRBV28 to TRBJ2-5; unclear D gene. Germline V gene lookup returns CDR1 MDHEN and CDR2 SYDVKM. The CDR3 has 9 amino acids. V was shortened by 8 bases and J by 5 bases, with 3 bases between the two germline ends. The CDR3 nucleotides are TGTGCCAGCGGCGAGACCCAGTACTTC. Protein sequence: CASGETQYF.

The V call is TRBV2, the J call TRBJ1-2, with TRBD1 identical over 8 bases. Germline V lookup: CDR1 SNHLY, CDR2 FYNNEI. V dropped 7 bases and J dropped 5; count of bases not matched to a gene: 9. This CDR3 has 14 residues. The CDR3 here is CASIGEGQGYGYTF. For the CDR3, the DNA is TGTGCCAGCATAGGGGAAGGACAGGGATATGGCTACACCTTC.

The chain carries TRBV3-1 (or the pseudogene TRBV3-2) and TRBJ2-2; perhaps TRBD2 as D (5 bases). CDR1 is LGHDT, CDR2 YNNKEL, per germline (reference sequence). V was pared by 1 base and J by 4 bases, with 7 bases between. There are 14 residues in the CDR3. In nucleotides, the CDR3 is TGTGCCAGCAGCCAAGGAGGGAGCACCGGGGAGCTGTTTTTT. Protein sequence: CASSQGGSTGELFF.

CDR3 coding DNA: TGTGCCAGCAGCTTAGGGCTAGCGGGTCATGCTGATACGCAGTATTTT. This translates into CASSLGLAGHADTQYF. The chain is built from TRBV7-9 and TRBJ2-3, with 8 bases lining up with TRBD2. V lost 1 base and J lost 6; bases outside the gene matches: 9. CDR1 SEHNR and CDR2 FQNEAQ come from the germline V gene (reference sequence). The CDR3 runs to 16 residues.

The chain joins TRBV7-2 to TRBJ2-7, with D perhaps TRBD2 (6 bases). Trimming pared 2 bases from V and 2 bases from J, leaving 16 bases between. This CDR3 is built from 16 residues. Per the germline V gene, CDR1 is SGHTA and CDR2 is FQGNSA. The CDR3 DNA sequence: TGTGCCAGCAGCTTATATCCCGGGAGTCTCCCCTACGAGCAGTACTTC. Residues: CASSLYPGSLPYEQYF.

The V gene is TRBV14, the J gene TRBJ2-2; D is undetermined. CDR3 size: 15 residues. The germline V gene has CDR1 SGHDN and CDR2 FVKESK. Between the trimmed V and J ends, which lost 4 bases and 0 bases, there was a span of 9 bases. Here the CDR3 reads CASSRALTNTGELFF. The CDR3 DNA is TGTGCCAGCAGCCGGGCGCTAACGAACACCGGGGAGCTGTTTTTT.

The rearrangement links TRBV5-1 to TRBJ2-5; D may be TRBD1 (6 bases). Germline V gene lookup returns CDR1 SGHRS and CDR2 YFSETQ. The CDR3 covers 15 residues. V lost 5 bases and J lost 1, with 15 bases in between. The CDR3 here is CASRRQTGPQETQYF. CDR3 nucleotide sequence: TGCGCCAGCAGAAGGCAAACAGGGCCCCAAGAGACCCAGTACTTC.

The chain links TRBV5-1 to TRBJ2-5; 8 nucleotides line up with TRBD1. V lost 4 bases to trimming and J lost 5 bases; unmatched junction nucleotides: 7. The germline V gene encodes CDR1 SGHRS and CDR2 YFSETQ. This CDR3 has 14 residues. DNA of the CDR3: TGCGCCAGCAGCAGGCAGGGGGCAGGGGAGACCCAGTACTTC. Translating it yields CASSRQGAGETQYF.

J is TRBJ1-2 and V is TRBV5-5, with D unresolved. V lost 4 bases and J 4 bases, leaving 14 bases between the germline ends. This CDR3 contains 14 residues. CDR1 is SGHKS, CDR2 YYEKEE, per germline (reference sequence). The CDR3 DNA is TGTGCCAGCAGCCCCTTAACGGAGGGCTATGGCTACACCTTC. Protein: CASSPLTEGYGYTF.

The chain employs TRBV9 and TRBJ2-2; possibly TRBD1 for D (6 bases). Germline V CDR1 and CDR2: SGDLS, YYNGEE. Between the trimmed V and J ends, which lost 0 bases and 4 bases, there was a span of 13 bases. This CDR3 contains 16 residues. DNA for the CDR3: TGTGCCAGCAGCGTAGCTCCAGGGGCGAGCACCGGGGAGCTGTTTTTT. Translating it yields CASSVAPGASTGELFF.

The CDR3 DNA reads TGTGCCAGCAGCCCTTCGCGGATCGGCGGCTACACCTTC. It encodes CASSPSRIGGYTF. The chain is built from TRBV13 and TRBJ1-2; D is unresolved. V was clipped by 5 bases and J by 8 bases, with 15 bases between them. The CDR3 extends over 13 amino acids. Germline V lookup: CDR1 PRHDT, CDR2 FYEKMQ (reference sequence).

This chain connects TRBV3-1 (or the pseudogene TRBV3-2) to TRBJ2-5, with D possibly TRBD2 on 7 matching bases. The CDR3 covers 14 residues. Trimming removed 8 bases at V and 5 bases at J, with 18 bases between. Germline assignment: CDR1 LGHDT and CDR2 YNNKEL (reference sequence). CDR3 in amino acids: CASLRRGGQETQYF. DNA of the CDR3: TGTGCCAGCCTCCGGAGGGGGGGGCAGGAGACCCAGTACTTC.

The DNA of the CDR3 is TGTGCCATCAGTGAAGGACAGCCACAGCCCCAGCATTTT. This sequence encodes CAISEGQPQPQHF. This chain joins TRBV10-3 and TRBJ1-5; the D gene is possibly TRBD1 (6 bases). The germline V gene encodes CDR1 ENHRY and CDR2 SYGVKD. This CDR3 contains 13 residues. Trimming shortened V by 3 bases and J by 7 bases, and 10 bases separated the two germline ends.

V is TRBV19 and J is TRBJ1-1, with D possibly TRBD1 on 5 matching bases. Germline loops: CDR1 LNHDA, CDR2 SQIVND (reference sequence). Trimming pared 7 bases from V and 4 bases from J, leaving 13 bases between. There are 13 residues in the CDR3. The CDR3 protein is CASTPWGPTEAFF. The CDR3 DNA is TGTGCCAGTACCCCATGGGGCCCCACTGAAGCTTTCTTT.

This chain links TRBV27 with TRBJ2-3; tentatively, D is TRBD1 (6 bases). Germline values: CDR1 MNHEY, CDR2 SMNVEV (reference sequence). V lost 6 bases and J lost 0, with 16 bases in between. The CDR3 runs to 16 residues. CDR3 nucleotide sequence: TGTGCCAGCAGCCCTCGCAGGGGACCTAGCACAGATACGCAGTATTTT. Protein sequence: CASSPRRGPSTDTQYF.

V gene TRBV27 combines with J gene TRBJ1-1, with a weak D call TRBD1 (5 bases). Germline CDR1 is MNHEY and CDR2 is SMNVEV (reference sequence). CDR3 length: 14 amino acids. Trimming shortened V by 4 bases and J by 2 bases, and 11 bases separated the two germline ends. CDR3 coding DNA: TGTGCCAGCAGTTCTCCCAGGGAAAACACTGAAGCTTTCTTT. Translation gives CASSSPRENTEAFF.

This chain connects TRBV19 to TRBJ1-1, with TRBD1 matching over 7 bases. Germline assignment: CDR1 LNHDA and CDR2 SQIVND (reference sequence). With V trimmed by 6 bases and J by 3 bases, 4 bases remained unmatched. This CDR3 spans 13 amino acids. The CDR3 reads CASSGTADTEAFF. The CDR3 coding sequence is TGTGCCAGTAGCGGGACAGCAGACACTGAAGCTTTCTTT. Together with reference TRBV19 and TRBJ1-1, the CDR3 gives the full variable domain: DGGITQSPKYLFRKEGQNVTLSCEQNLNHDAMYWYRQDPGQGLRLIYYSQIVNDFQKGDIAEGYSVSREKKESFPLTVTSAQKNPTAFYLCASSGTADTEAFFGQGTRLTVV.

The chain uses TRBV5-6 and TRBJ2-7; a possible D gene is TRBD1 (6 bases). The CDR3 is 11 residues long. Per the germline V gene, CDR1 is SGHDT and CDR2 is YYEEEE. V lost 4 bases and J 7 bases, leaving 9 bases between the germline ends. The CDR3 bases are TGTGCCAGCAGCAACAGGGTAGAGCAGTACTTC. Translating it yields CASSNRVEQYF.

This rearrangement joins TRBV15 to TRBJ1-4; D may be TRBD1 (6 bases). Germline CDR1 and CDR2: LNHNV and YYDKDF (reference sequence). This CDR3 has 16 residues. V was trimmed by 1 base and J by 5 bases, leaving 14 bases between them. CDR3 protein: CATSRGATGKNEKLFF. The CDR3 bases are TGTGCCACCAGCAGAGGAGCAACAGGGAAAAATGAAAAACTGTTTTTT.

The chain's CDR3 is CASSIAPGGFGETQYF. The CDR3 nucleotides read TGTGCCAGTAGTATAGCACCGGGGGGATTCGGCGAGACCCAGTACTTC. The chain has TRBV19 and TRBJ2-5; 7 bases fit TRBD2. The CDR3 is made up of 16 amino acids. Germline CDR1 reads LNHDA; CDR2 reads SQIVND (reference sequence). Trimming removed 1 base from V and 5 bases from J; junction bases left unmatched: 10.

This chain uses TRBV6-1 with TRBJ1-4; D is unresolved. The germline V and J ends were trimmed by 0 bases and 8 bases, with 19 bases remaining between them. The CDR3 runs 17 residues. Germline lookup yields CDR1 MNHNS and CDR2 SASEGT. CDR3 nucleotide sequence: TGTGCCAGCAGTGAAGCCGCCGGAACTTTAGGAGGGGAAAAACTGTTTTTT. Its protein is CASSEAAGTLGGEKLFF.

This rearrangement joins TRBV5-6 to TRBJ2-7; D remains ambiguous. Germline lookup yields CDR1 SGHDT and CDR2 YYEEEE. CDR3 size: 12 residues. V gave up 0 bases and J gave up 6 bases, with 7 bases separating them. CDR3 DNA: TGTGCCAGCAGCTTGGAACCCAGCGAGCAGTACTTC. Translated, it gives CASSLEPSEQYF. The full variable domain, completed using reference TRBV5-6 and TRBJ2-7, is DAGVTQSPTHLIKTRGQQVTLRCSPKSGHDTVSWYQQALGQGPQFIFQYYEEEERQRGNFPDRFSGHQFPNYSSELNVNALLLGDSALYLCASSLEPSEQYFGPGTRLTVT.

For the CDR3, the DNA is TGTGCCAGCAGTCTATCTGGGGCCAACGTCCTGACTTTC. Amino acid sequence: CASSLSGANVLTF. The chain combines TRBV28 with TRBJ2-6; no firm D call. The CDR3 is made up of 13 amino acids. Trimming removed 5 bases from V and 1 base from J, with 3 bases in between. Germline CDR1 and CDR2: MDHEN and SYDVKM.

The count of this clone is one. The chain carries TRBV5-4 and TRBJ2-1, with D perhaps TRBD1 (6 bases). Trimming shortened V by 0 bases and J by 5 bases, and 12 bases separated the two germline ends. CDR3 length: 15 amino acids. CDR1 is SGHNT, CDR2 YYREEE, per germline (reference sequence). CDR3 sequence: CASSLGGQRHNEQFF. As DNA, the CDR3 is TGTGCCAGCAGCTTGGGAGGACAGAGACACAATGAGCAGTTCTTC.